Listed below are T cell receptor beta chains from one sample, sequenced in a study of CD8+CD57+ T cells in acquired aplastic anemia. One entry per CDR3 protein results from TCRdb running MiXCR on the reads. The data hold about 190,000 distinct CDR3 sequences, with over 60% observed a single time. Sequences were obtained from sorted CD4+, CD8+, or CD8+CD57+ T cells (not recorded which) from PBMCs. Receptors originate from a human donor with severe aplastic anemia or a healthy control (not recorded which). CDR3s leave out the opening cysteine and the closing phenylalanine or tryptophan.

CDR3 length	J gene	V gene	CDR3 protein
15	TRBJ1-2	TRBV19	ASSMSPPGHPNYGYT
10	TRBJ1-1	TRBV7-9	ASSLYDTEAF
13	TRBJ2-7	TRBV7-9	ASSGGGGGAYEQY
14	TRBJ1-1	TRBV5-1	ASSFLGRSMNTEAF
9	TRBJ2-5	TRBV6-6	ASTRGETQY
10	TRBJ2-7	TRBV7-9	ASRQGTYEQY
12	TRBJ1-4	TRBV19	ASSIDLEGEKLF
13	TRBJ1-5	TRBV24-1	ATSESGKGGQPQH
12	TRBJ1-5	TRBV7-2	ASSITGLNQPQH
11	TRBJ2-3	TRBV6-1	ASSLTTADTQY
10	TRBJ1-4	TRBV15	ATSRVGEKLF
12	TRBJ2-7	TRBV7-8	ASSQRTGQREQY
14	TRBJ1-2	TRBV25-1	ASSELGSPDDYGYT
13	TRBJ1-5	TRBV2	ASREDRGPNQPQH
11	TRBJ2-7	TRBV2	ASSWTSSYEQY
12	TRBJ2-1	TRBV24-1	ATSDPGLYNEQF
12	TRBJ2-5	TRBV7-9	ASSSPQWTGTQY
11	TRBJ1-1	TRBV19	ASSPLGRTEAF
11	TRBJ2-7	TRBV16	ASSPPISYEQY
12	TRBJ2-1	TRBV6-5	ASMDWGLYNEQF
12	TRBJ2-2	TRBV24-1	ATSDLLASGELF
12	TRBJ2-5	TRBV19	ASASGGIQETQY
11	TRBJ2-7	TRBV7-2	ASSAPGPTEQY
13	TRBJ2-5	TRBV5-4	ASSSGLAVQETQY
14	TRBJ1-1	TRBV19	ASSPRQGVRNTEAF
10	TRBJ1-4	TRBV29-1	SVSGGGEKLF
11	TRBJ2-1	TRBV2	ASSLGRSGEQF
12	TRBJ1-5	TRBV6-5	ASRRDGSNQPQH
12	TRBJ2-2	TRBV9	ASSSSALGGELF
10	TRBJ1-1	TRBV6-5	ASREANTEAF
11	TRBJ2-7	TRBV6-5	ASSHRLEDEQY
13	TRBJ1-5	TRBV2	ASSEARQGSQPQH
11	TRBJ2-3	TRBV27	ASSLGRPDTQY